One and the same sample provided the 19 T cell receptor beta chains below, sequenced in a study of T cells in Graves' hyperthyroidism and ophthalmopathy. TCR beta CDR3 regions were amplified from RNA transcripts. First-round RT-PCR with HTBI primers amplified the TCR CDR3 region. TCRdb itself ran the multiplex PCR reads through MiXCR, one entry per CDR3 protein. The table lists fewer than 550,000 distinct CDR3 sequences, roughly 25% of them singletons. Sequencing was done on a sample of blood. Every receptor here comes from a woman in her 30s with Graves' ophthalmopathy.

This clonotype was seen many times. This rearrangement joins TRBV6-5 to TRBJ1-2; 9 nucleotides line up with TRBD1. CDR1 and CDR2 (germline): MNHEY, SVGAGI. The ends lost 6 bases at V and 2 bases at J; junction bases unmatched: 13. The CDR3 is 17 amino acids. The CDR3 DNA sequence: TGTGCCAGCAGCGCCCGGACAGGGGCGATATTAAACTATGGCTACACCTTC. Its protein product is CASSARTGAILNYGYTF.

The chain is built from TRBV12-3 or TRBV12-4 and TRBJ1-5; TRBD1 might be the D (5 bases). The CDR3 contains 15 residues. Trimming removed 1 base from V and 6 bases from J, with 13 bases in between. This CDR3 is CASSLGDPRGQPQHF. CDR3 bases: TGTGCCAGCAGTTTAGGGGACCCAAGGGGTCAGCCCCAGCATTTT.

The table lists this clonotype with many counts. The chain has TRBV6-5 and TRBJ1-1, with 8 bases matching TRBD1. CDR1 and CDR2 from the germline V gene are MNHEY and SVGAGI. The CDR3 has 13 residues. V was pared by 5 bases and J by 6 bases, with 5 bases of the junction left unmatched. Written as DNA, the CDR3 is TGTGCCAGCAGTATCGGACAGGGCGCTGAAGCTTTCTTT. Amino acid sequence: CASSIGQGAEAFF.

Many counts were recorded for this clonotype. The chain recombines TRBV20-1 with TRBJ2-7; no definite D call. V gave up 0 bases and J gave up 4 bases, with 7 bases separating them. The CDR3 has 12 residues. Germline V gene data show CDR1 as DFQATT and CDR2 as SNEGSKA (reference sequence). The CDR3 is CSARETGYEQYF. CDR3 nucleotide sequence: TGCAGTGCTAGAGAGACCGGATACGAGCAGTACTTC.

This clonotype showed up many times. The chain recombines TRBV20-1 with TRBJ2-7; D tentatively fits TRBD1 or TRBD2 (5 bases each). The CDR3 totals 13 residues. V lost 7 bases and J 1 base, leaving 14 bases between the germline ends. CDR1 and CDR2 (germline): DFQATT, SNEGSKA (reference sequence). The DNA of the CDR3 is TGCAGTGTAGAGGGGCCGGGGTCCTACGAGCAGTACTTC. It yields the protein CSVEGPGSYEQYF.

With respect to this clonotype: The CDR3 ends on some other residue instead of the conserved phenylalanine or tryptophan, so this is likely a read error. This chain connects TRBV12-3 or TRBV12-4 to TRBJ1-5; D remains ambiguous. Trimming cost V 8 bases and J 6 bases, with 17 bases left between them. This CDR3 is built from 14 residues. CDR3 DNA sequence: TGTGCCAGCGGGTCTTCCGGGTCGGGTCAGCCCCAGCATTAT. Amino acid sequence: CASGSSGSGQPQHY.

As concerns this clonotype: With a much larger clone just one base away, this may be a read error. The chain carries TRBV12-3 or TRBV12-4 and TRBJ2-2; TRBD2 might be the D (5 bases). This CDR3 region has 16 residues. The CDR3 DNA reads as TGTGCCAGCAGTCCTGGGGAGCGGAAGAACGCCGGGGAGCTGTTTTTT. This codes for CASSPGERKNAGELFF.

The table lists this clonotype with many counts. The chain links TRBV6-5 to TRBJ1-1; tentative D call: TRBD1 (6 bases). Trimming shortened V by 8 bases and J by 1 base, and 11 bases separated the two germline ends. CDR1 and CDR2 from the germline V gene are MNHEY and SVGAGI. This CDR3 has 13 amino acids. CDR3 DNA: TGTGCCAGCCTCTTGGGACAGAACACTGAAGCTTTCTTT. Residues: CASLLGQNTEAFF.

This clonotype was counted ten times or more. The chain links TRBV19 to TRBJ2-2; D is perhaps TRBD2 (8 bases). CDR1 is LNHDA, CDR2 SQIVND, per germline (reference sequence). CDR3 length: 15 residues. V was trimmed by 5 bases and J by 5 bases, leaving 15 bases between them. DNA of the CDR3: TGTGCCAGTAGTCGACAGGGACTAGGTACCGGGGAGCTGTTTTTT. Protein: CASSRQGLGTGELFF. Using reference TRBV19 and TRBJ2-2 for the parts outside the CDR3, the full variable domain is DGGITQSPKYLFRKEGQNVTLSCEQNLNHDAMYWYRQDPGQGLRLIYYSQIVNDFQKGDIAEGYSVSREKKESFPLTVTSAQKNPTAFYLCASSRQGLGTGELFFGEGSRLTVL.

The chain has TRBV6-1 and TRBJ2-7, with 8 nucleotides matching TRBD2. This CDR3 is built from 15 residues. Germline values: CDR1 MNHNS, CDR2 SASEGT. J lost 4 bases, V lost 4 bases, and 9 bases had no gene match. The CDR3 sequence: CASSAGSGSWYEQYF. The CDR3 DNA is TGTGCCAGCAGTGCGGGGAGCGGGAGTTGGTACGAGCAGTACTTC.

V usage is TRBV27 and J usage is TRBJ2-2, with 12 bases identical to TRBD2. The CDR3 is 15 residues long. J was trimmed by 7 bases and V by 8 bases; bases with no gene match: 8. Germline V lookup: CDR1 MNHEY, CDR2 SMNVEV (reference sequence). CDR3: CASRTSGGFVGELFF. DNA of the CDR3: TGTGCCAGCCGAACTAGCGGGGGGTTTGTCGGGGAGCTGTTTTTT.

This clonotype was picked up many times. The genes are TRBV27 and TRBJ2-7; unclear D gene. The CDR3 loop spans 13 amino acids. The V and J ends lost 3 bases and 0 bases respectively, with 6 bases between them. The germline V gene encodes CDR1 MNHEY and CDR2 SMNVEV (reference sequence). The CDR3 reads CASSFADSYEQYF. The CDR3 coding sequence is TGTGCCAGCAGTTTTGCGGACTCCTACGAGCAGTACTTC.

This clonotype has only a few counts. The chain joins TRBV6-1 to TRBJ2-7, with 8 bases lining up with TRBD1. Germline V lookup: CDR1 MNHNS, CDR2 SASEGT. V was clipped by 7 bases and J by 6 bases; unmatched bases: 11. The CDR3 extends over 14 amino acids. The CDR3 sequence: CASTKDRARGEQYF. The CDR3 DNA follows: TGTGCCAGCACTAAGGACAGGGCCCGAGGCGAGCAGTACTTC.

This clonotype was seen more than once but under ten times. The chain uses TRBV11-1 and TRBJ2-2; either TRBD1 or TRBD2 may fit D (5 bases each). Trimming left V 1 base short and J 4 bases short, with 13 bases between. The CDR3 loop spans 16 amino acids. Germline CDR1 reads SGHAT; CDR2 reads FQDESV (reference sequence). The CDR3 spells CASSLVPGRVTGELFF. CDR3 coding DNA: TGTGCCAGCAGCTTAGTTCCAGGGAGAGTCACCGGGGAGCTGTTTTTT. Using reference TRBV11-1 and TRBJ2-2 for the parts outside the CDR3, the full variable domain is EAEVAQSPRYKITEKSQAVAFWCDPISGHATLYWYRQILGQGPELLVQFQDESVVDDSQLPKDRFSAERLKGVDSTLKIQPAELGDSAMYLCASSLVPGRVTGELFFGEGSRLTVL.

The rearrangement links TRBV11-2 to TRBJ1-2, with D tentatively TRBD1 (6 bases). Trimming stripped 0 bases from V and 5 bases from J, with 19 bases between. CDR3 length equals 17 residues. Looked up from germline, CDR1 is SGHAT and CDR2 is FQNNGV. The CDR3 region is CASSLERGGGGGYGYTF. CDR3 coding DNA: TGTGCCAGCAGCTTAGAGCGGGGGGGTGGGGGCGGTTATGGCTACACCTTC.

The V and J genes are TRBV12-3 or TRBV12-4 and TRBJ1-2, with 7 bases that match TRBD1. Trimming removed 2 bases from V and 7 bases from J; junction bases left unmatched: 4. The CDR3 totals 13 residues. The CDR3 coding sequence is TGTGCCAGCAGTTTACCAGGGGGTCGTGGCTACACCTTC. Its translation is CASSLPGGRGYTF.

V usage is TRBV19 and J usage is TRBJ1-2; D unresolved. V was shortened by 5 bases and J by 4 bases, with 14 bases between the two germline ends. This CDR3 comprises 14 residues. From germline, CDR1 is LNHDA and CDR2 SQIVND (reference sequence). CDR3 protein: CASSQRLGVYGYTF. CDR3 coding DNA: TGTGCCAGTAGTCAACGGTTGGGTGTCTATGGCTACACCTTC.

The chain employs TRBV24-1 and TRBJ2-2; no reliable D call. Trimming took off 7 bases at V and 6 bases at J, with 8 bases between the two ends. The length of the CDR3 is 12 residues. From germline, CDR1 is KGHDR and CDR2 SFDVKD. The CDR3 is CATRALSGELFF. DNA of the CDR3: TGTGCCACCAGGGCTCTATCCGGGGAGCTGTTTTTT.

This chain uses TRBV5-1 with TRBJ1-1; D remains ambiguous. This CDR3 contains 13 residues. The V and J ends lost 2 bases and 5 bases respectively, with 10 bases between them. The germline CDR1 and CDR2 sequences are SGHRS and YFSETQ. The CDR3: CASSFGSQTEAFF. The CDR3 DNA follows: TGCGCCAGCAGCTTTGGAAGCCAAACTGAAGCTTTCTTT.